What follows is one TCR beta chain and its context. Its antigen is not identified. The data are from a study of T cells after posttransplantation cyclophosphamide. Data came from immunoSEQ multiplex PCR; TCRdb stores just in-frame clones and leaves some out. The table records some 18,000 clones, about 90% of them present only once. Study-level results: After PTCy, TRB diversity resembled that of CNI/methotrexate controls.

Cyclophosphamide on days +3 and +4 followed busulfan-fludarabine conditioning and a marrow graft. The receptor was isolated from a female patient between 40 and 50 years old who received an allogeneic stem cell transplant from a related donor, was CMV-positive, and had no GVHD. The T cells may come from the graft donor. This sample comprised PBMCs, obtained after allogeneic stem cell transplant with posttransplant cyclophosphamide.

In nucleotides, the CDR3 is TGTGCCAGTAGTATTAACGGGAGCCCTCGGGGCAATGAGCAGTTCTTC. It specifies CASSINGSPRGNEQFF. The gene calls are TRBV19 and TRBJ2-1; possibly TRBD2 for D (6 bases). The CDR3 consists of 16 residues. V shed 3 bases and J shed 6 bases, with 18 bases lying between them. Germline V gene data show CDR1 as LNHDA and CDR2 as SQIVND (reference sequence). The full variable domain, with the rest looked up from reference TRBV19 and TRBJ2-1, is DGGITQSPKYLFRKEGQNVTLSCEQNLNHDAMYWYRQDPGQGLRLIYYSQIVNDFQKGDIAEGYSVSREKKESFPLTVTSAQKNPTAFYLCASSINGSPRGNEQFFGPGTRLTVL.